The 17 T cell receptor beta chains given below trace back to one sample, sequenced in a study of low-dose radiotherapy and immunotherapy resistance in tumors. First-strand cDNA used TRAV- and TRBV-specific primers, covering alpha and beta chains. It was with a constant-region primer and a V-primer adapter that TCRs were amplified over around 18 PCR cycles. Each CDR3 protein gets one entry after TCRdb re-called the reads with MiXCR. The sample yields 8,500 to 14,000 distinct CDR3 sequences, roughly two thirds seen once. The receptors come from a human donor with advanced metastatic prostate, ovarian, gallbladder or colorectal cancer (not recorded which). This table probably holds off-target reads from a library built for another chain.

This chain links TRBV5-4 with TRBJ2-7, with 8 bases that match TRBD2. CDR1 and CDR2 (germline): SGHNT, YYREEE (reference sequence). The CDR3 runs to 15 residues. V trimming: 4 bases; J trimming: 4 bases; junction bases outside the gene matches: 10. The DNA for the CDR3 is TGTGCCAGCAGCCCGACAGCGGGAGAGAGTTACGAGCAGTACTTC. The encoded protein is CASSPTAGESYEQYF.

V is TRBV28 and J is TRBJ2-1, with TRBD2 matching over 11 bases. V was clipped by 7 bases and J by 1 base; unmatched bases: 3. There are 15 residues in the CDR3. Germline CDR1 reads MDHEN; CDR2 reads SYDVKM. The CDR3 nucleotides are TGTGCCAGCATTAGCGGGGGGGAGTCCTACAATGAGCAGTTCTTC. It codes for CASISGGESYNEQFF.

This clonotype was seen a handful of times. The gene calls are TRBV9 and TRBJ2-7; 7 nucleotides match TRBD2. Germline trimming cut 0 bases from V and 3 bases from J; bases unmatched to any gene: 3. Germline V gene lookup returns CDR1 SGDLS and CDR2 YYNGEE. The length of the CDR3 is 14 residues. CDR3: CASSVAGTNYEQYF. Here the CDR3 DNA reads TGTGCCAGCAGCGTAGCCGGGACTAACTACGAGCAGTACTTC.

Here the CDR3 reads CASSAGTGSGANVLTF. As DNA, the CDR3 is TGTGCCAGCAGTGCCGGGACAGGGTCTGGGGCCAACGTCCTGACTTTC. This chain connects TRBV2 to TRBJ2-6; 9 positions agree with TRBD1. CDR3 length equals 16 residues. Unmatched junction bases numbered 2, after V lost 4 bases and J lost 1 base. Germline CDR1 is SNHLY and CDR2 is FYNNEI.

The rearrangement links TRBV28 to TRBJ1-1, with unresolved D. Trimming took off 3 bases at V and 1 base at J, with 12 bases between the two ends. The CDR3 runs to 15 residues. Germline V lookup: CDR1 MDHEN, CDR2 SYDVKM. This CDR3 reads CASSLVGIPNTEAFF. DNA of the CDR3: TGTGCCAGCAGTTTGGTGGGTATCCCGAACACTGAAGCTTTCTTT.

In its sample, this clonotype was seen a few times. J is TRBJ2-2 and V is TRBV7-8, with D possibly being TRBD1 (5 bases). V was trimmed by 1 base and J by 5 bases, leaving 11 bases between them. The CDR3 loop spans 15 amino acids. Germline V gene data show CDR1 as SGHVS and CDR2 as FQNEAQ. DNA of the CDR3: TGTGCCAGCAGCTTAGGCACAGGACGAACCGGGGAGCTGTTTTTT. It yields the protein CASSLGTGRTGELFF. The full variable domain, its missing parts supplied by reference TRBV7-8 and TRBJ2-2, is GAGVSQSPRYKVAKRGQDVALRCDPISGHVSLFWYQQALGQGPEFLTYFQNEAQLDKSGLPSDRFFAERPEGSVSTLKIQRTQQEDSAVYLCASSLGTGRTGELFFGEGSRLTVL.

The J gene is TRBJ2-5, the V gene TRBV12-5, with D unresolved. The germline CDR1 and CDR2 sequences are LGHNT and FRNRAP. The V gene lost 2 bases and the J gene lost 4 bases, with 5 bases spanning the gap. This CDR3 spans 12 amino acids. The CDR3 DNA reads TGTGCTAGTGGTTTGAAGGTAGAGACCCAGTACTTC. This encodes CASGLKVETQYF. Looking up the rest from reference TRBV12-5 and TRBJ2-5 gives the full variable domain: DARVTQTPRHKVTEMGQEVTMRCQPILGHNTVFWYRQTMMQGLELLAYFRNRAPLDDSGMPKDRFSAEMPDATLATLKIQPSEPRDSAVYFCASGLKVETQYFGPGTRLLVL.

This clonotype was observed a handful of times. CDR3 DNA sequence: TGTGCCACCAGTGACCCTGGACCAACGGAGACCCAGTACTTC. The encoded protein is CATSDPGPTETQYF. The chain joins TRBV24-1 to TRBJ2-5; D ambiguous. Germline assignment: CDR1 KGHDR and CDR2 SFDVKD. V dropped 4 bases and J dropped 5 bases, with 13 bases sitting between them. The length of the CDR3 is 14 residues.

V usage is TRBV4-3 and J usage is TRBJ1-1; tentatively, D is TRBD1 (5 bases). In germline, CDR1 is LGHNA, CDR2 YSLEER. The germline V and J ends were trimmed by 3 bases and 0 bases, with 8 bases remaining between them. The CDR3 is 14 amino acids. The CDR3 region has the DNA TGCGCCAGCAGCCAGGGACTCCTGAACACTGAAGCTTTCTTT. Protein sequence: CASSQGLLNTEAFF.

This chain uses TRBV6-5 with TRBJ1-2; D is perhaps TRBD1 (6 bases). The CDR3 spans 13 residues. Germline V gives CDR1 MNHEY, CDR2 SVGAGI. The CDR3 coding sequence is TGTGGTAGCGGACGGGGACAAGCCTATGGCTACACCTTC. The encoded protein is CGSGRGQAYGYTF.

V and J are TRBV5-1 and TRBJ2-1; TRBD1 might be the D (5 bases). Trimming took 0 bases from V and 2 from J, leaving 12 bases between them. Germline V gene data show CDR1 as SGHRS and CDR2 as YFSETQ. There are 16 residues in the CDR3. The DNA for the CDR3 is TGCGCCAGCAGCTTGGGGGCAGGGAACCCCTACAATGAGCAGTTCTTC. Amino acid sequence: CASSLGAGNPYNEQFF.

This sequence joins TRBV24-1 and TRBJ2-1; 12 bases fit TRBD2. Germline V gene lookup returns CDR1 KGHDR and CDR2 SFDVKD. J gave up 6 bases and V 3 bases, and 5 bases lay outside the gene matches. The length of the CDR3 is 16 residues. The CDR3 bases are TGTGCCACCAGTGATGTGACTAGCGGGAGTGTCAATGAGCAGTTCTTC. Protein sequence: CATSDVTSGSVNEQFF.

The rearrangement links TRBV2 to TRBJ2-7, with D possibly being TRBD2 (5 bases). Germline CDR1 SNHLY, CDR2 FYNNEI. This CDR3 region has 14 residues. Trimming stripped 5 bases from V and 1 base from J, with 12 bases between. The CDR3 nucleotides are TGTGCCAGCAGTCGCTTCCGCGGGTCCTACGAGCAGTACTTC. This encodes CASSRFRGSYEQYF.

This clonotype occurred a few times. J is TRBJ2-7 and V is TRBV5-4; 8 nucleotides match TRBD2. V lost 4 bases, J lost 2 bases, and 8 bases stayed unmatched. Germline V gene lookup returns CDR1 SGHNT and CDR2 YYREEE (reference sequence). The CDR3 sequence is 15 residues long. CDR3 loop: CASSRPDGRAYEQYF. Here the CDR3 DNA reads TGTGCCAGCAGCCGGCCCGACGGGAGGGCCTACGAGCAGTACTTC.

The chain carries TRBV6-2 or TRBV6-3 and TRBJ2-1; 13 nucleotides match TRBD2. The V and J ends lost 4 bases and 2 bases, in that order; junction bases with no gene match: 2. From germline, CDR1 is MNHEY and CDR2 SVGEGT. The CDR3 consists of 16 residues. CDR3 nucleotides: TGTGCCAGCAGTTGGACTAGCGGGGGCCCCTACAATGAGCAGTTCTTC. Residues: CASSWTSGGPYNEQFF.

This clonotype was recorded only once. The gene calls are TRBV5-5 and TRBJ1-1; D call uncertain. Germline lookup yields CDR1 SGHKS and CDR2 YYEKEE (reference sequence). CDR3 size: 12 residues. With 4 bases removed from V and 11 bases from J, the gap between germline ends came to 15 bases. CDR3 in DNA: TGTGCCAGCAGCGCCGACACCCTAGTGGCTTTCTTT. This sequence encodes CASSADTLVAFF.

The gene calls are TRBV14 and TRBJ1-5; D is uncertain. Germline V gene sequence: CDR1 SGHDN, CDR2 FVKESK. This CDR3 contains 14 residues. V lost 6 bases and J lost 1, with 10 bases in between. The CDR3 protein is CASSHGVSNQPQHF. CDR3 bases: TGTGCCAGCAGTCATGGGGTGAGCAATCAGCCCCAGCATTTT.